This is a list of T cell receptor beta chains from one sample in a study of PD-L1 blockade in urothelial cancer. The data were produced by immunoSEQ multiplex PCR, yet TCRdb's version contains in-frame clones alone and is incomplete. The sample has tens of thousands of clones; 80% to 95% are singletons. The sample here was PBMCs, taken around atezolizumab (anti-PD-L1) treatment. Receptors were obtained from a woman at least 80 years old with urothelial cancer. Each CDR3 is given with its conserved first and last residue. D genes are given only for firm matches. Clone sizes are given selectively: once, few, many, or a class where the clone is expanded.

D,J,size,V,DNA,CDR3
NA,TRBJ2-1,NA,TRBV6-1,TGTGCCAGCAGTGAACAGGGCCCCTACAATGAGCAGTTCTTC,CASSEQGPYNEQFF
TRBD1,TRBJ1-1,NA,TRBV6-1,TGTGCCAGCAGTGAACGACAGGGGGTTTACACTGAAGCTTTCTTT,CASSERQGVYTEAFF
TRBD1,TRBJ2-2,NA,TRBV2,TGTGCCAGCGGGACAGGGTGGAACACCGGGGAGCTGTTTTTT,CASGTGWNTGELFF
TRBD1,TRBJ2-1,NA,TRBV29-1,TGCAGCGTTGAAGACGGGACAGAATACAATGAGCAGTTCTTC,CSVEDGTEYNEQFF
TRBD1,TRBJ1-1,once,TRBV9,TGTGCCAGCAGCGTAGAGGTGGCAGGGGGCGGCACTGAAGCTTTCTTT,CASSVEVAGGGTEAFF
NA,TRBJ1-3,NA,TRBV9,TGTGCCAGCAGCGTAGAGGGTACAGGAACTGGAAACACCATATATTTT,CASSVEGTGTGNTIYF
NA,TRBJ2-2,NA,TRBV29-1,TGCAGCGTTTCGCGGGCGACATACACCGGGGAGCTGTTTTTT,CSVSRATYTGELFF
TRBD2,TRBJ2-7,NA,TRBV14,TGTGCCAGCAGTGCGGGACTAGCGGGATCGTGGTGGTGGGGCTTCGAGCAGTACTTC,CASSAGLAGSWWWGFEQYF
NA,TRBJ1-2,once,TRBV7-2,TGTGCCAGCAGCTTACGGGACACCCTAGGGGGTTACACCTTC,CASSLRDTLGGYTF
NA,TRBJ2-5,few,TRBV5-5,TGTGCCAGCACTAAGGGAGGCCAAGAGACCCAGTACTTC,CASTKGGQETQYF
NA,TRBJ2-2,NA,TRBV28,TGTGCCAGCCGTCGCGGGGAACCCGGGGAGCTGTTTTTT,CASRRGEPGELFF
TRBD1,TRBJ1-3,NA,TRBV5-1,TGCGCCAGCAGCTTGGAAGGACAGGGGGCGGGCTACACCATATATTTT,CASSLEGQGAGYTIYF
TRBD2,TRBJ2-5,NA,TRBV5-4,TGTGCCAGCAGCTTGGAGGTAGCGGGAGGTCGCCAAGAGACCCAGTACTTC,CASSLEVAGGRQETQYF
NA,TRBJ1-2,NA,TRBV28,TGTGCCAGCAGTTCGAAGGGGGCTAACTATGGCTACACCTTC,CASSSKGANYGYTF
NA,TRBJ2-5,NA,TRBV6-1,TGTGCCAGCACCAAAGCCGGACAACTCCAAGAGACCCAGTACTTC,CASTKAGQLQETQYF
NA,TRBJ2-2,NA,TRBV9,TGTGCCAGCAGCGTAGGAGGCCGTTCGAACACCGGGGAGCTGTTTTTT,CASSVGGRSNTGELFF
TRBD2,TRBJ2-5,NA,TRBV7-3,TGTGCCAGCAGCACTAGCGGGGGGTTTCAAGAGACCCAGTACTTC,CASSTSGGFQETQYF
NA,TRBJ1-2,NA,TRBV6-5,TGTGCCAGCAGTTCGTATCGGGGTGGCTACACCTTC,CASSSYRGGYTF
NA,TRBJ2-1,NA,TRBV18,TGTGCCAGCTCAGTTAACAATGAGCAGTTCTTC,CASSVNNEQFF
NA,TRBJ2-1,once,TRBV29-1,TGCAGCGCGGGACTGAAGAATGAGCAGTTCTTC,CSAGLKNEQFF
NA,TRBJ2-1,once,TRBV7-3,TGTGCCAGCCGTCGCGGACAGAGCTCCTACAATGAGCAGTTCTTC,CASRRGQSSYNEQFF
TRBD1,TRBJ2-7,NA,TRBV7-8,TGTGCCAGCAGCATCGGACAGGGAGGGCAGTACTTC,CASSIGQGGQYF
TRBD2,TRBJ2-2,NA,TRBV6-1,TGTGCCAGCAGACTAGCGGCCCACACCGGGGAGCTGTTTTTT,CASRLAAHTGELFF
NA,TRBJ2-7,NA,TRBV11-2,TGTGCCAGCAGCTTAAGCGGGGGGGCCGGGACAGGGATCTACGAGCAGTACTTC,CASSLSGGAGTGIYEQYF
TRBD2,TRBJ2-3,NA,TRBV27,TGTGCCAGCAGTTTACAGAGGACCTTAGCGGGTGCTGTCCCAGATACGCAGTATTTT,CASSLQRTLAGAVPDTQYF
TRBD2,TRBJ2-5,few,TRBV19,TGTGCCAGCCGTGGACTAGCGGGACCAGAGACCCAGTACTTC,CASRGLAGPETQYF
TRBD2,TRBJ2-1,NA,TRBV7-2,TGTGCCAGCAGTCGGACTAGCGGGAGTGAGAGTGAGCAGTTCTTC,CASSRTSGSESEQFF
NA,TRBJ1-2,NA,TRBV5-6,TGTGCCAGCAGCTTGTCACGGGGGGCGCGAGGCTACACCTTC,CASSLSRGARGYTF
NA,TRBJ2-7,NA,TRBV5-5,TGTGCCAGCAGTCCCCCGGGACAAATCTACGAGCAGTACTTC,CASSPPGQIYEQYF
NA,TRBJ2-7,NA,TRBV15,TGTGCCACCAGCAGAGCCGGGGACTCCTACGAGCAGTACTTC,CATSRAGDSYEQYF
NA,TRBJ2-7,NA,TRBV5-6,TGTGCCAGCAGCCCCCCCCGGGGGTACGAGCAGTACTTC,CASSPPRGYEQYF
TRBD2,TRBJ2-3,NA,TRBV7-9,TGTGCCAGCAGCTCATCGACTAGCCTTTTTGAAGATACGCAGTATTTT,CASSSSTSLFEDTQYF
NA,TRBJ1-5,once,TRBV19,TGTGCCAGCATTGCAAACGCGGGTTATAGCAATCAGCCCCAGCATTTT,CASIANAGYSNQPQHF
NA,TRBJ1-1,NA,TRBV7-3,TGTGCCAGCAGCCTAGGGGGGGCTGGCACTGAAGCTTTCTTT,CASSLGGAGTEAFF
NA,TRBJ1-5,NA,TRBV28,TGTGCCAGCAGTTACGGAGGCAATCAGCCCCAGCATTTT,CASSYGGNQPQHF
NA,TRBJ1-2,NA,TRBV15,TGTGCCACCAGCAGAGATCCCGGCGGGCGGGCGTATGGCTACACCTTC,CATSRDPGGRAYGYTF
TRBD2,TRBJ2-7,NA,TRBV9,TGTGCCAGCAGCCTCGGACTAGCGGGACCTACATCCTACGGGCAGTACTTC,CASSLGLAGPTSYGQYF
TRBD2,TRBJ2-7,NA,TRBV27,TGTGCCAGCAGCCTACTAGCGGGAGCCTACGAGCAGTACTTC,CASSLLAGAYEQYF
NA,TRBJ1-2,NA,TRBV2,TGTGCCAGCAGTTCCCTTGAGGGCTACACCTTC,CASSSLEGYTF
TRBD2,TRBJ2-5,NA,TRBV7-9,TGTGCCAGCAGCTCCCCAGCGGGAGGGTGGGAGACCCAGTACTTC,CASSSPAGGWETQYF
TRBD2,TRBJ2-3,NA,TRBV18,TGTGCCAGCTCACCCGATCGGGGGGCGGGAGGGAATCATCCAGATACGCAGTATTTT,CASSPDRGAGGNHPDTQYF
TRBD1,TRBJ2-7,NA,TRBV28,TGTGCCAGCAGCGGGACAGGAGGTACCTACGAGCAGTACTTC,CASSGTGGTYEQYF
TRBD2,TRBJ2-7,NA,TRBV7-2,TGTGCCAGCAGTCGTCGAAGTGTAGCGGGAGGCTCCTACGAGCAGTACTTC,CASSRRSVAGGSYEQYF
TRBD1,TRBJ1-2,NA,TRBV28,TGTGCCAGCAGTCTACGAACAGGGGGTCGTGATGGCTACACCTTC,CASSLRTGGRDGYTF
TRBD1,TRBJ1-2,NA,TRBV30,TGTGCCTGGAGTCCTTCGGGACAGCCTAACTATGGCTACACCTTC,CAWSPSGQPNYGYTF
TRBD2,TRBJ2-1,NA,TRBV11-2,TGTGCCAGCAGCCCCCTGGGGGGGGAAGGAAATGAGCAGTTCTTC,CASSPLGGEGNEQFF
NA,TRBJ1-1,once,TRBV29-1,TGCAGCGTCACCGACAGGCGAGGAACTGAAGCTTTCTTT,CSVTDRRGTEAFF
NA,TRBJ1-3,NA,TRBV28,TGTGCCAGCAGCCGCCCGGGACTGGGCGAGGGAAACACCATATATTTT,CASSRPGLGEGNTIYF